This T cell receptor beta chain is drawn from a study of spatial heterogeneity in lung cancer. The wider study: Compared with alpha-chain sequences, beta-chain sequences were consistently detected in greater numbers. Study-wide findings and caveats: Among blood samples, ubiquitous expanded tumor TCRs appeared more at resection than at follow-up.

V dropped 3 bases and J dropped 0 bases, with 3 bases sitting between them. The CDR3 is made up of 13 amino acids. The germline V gene has CDR1 SNHLY and CDR2 FYNNEI. Remarks on this clonotype: The antigen is unknown.

The presence of a unique molecular identifier marked each TCR cDNA molecule. MiXCR, applied by TCRdb to the 5' RACE reads, yields one record per CDR3 protein. The sample records 55,000 to 75,000 distinct CDR3 sequences, 8.4% being singletons. Time point reported: sample taken at primary tumor resection. Whole RNA was taken from tumor, nontumor lung or frozen PBMC; it was then sequenced unsorted. The donors were 70 or so patients with non-small cell lung cancer that was early-stage and untreated. This chain joins TRBV2 and TRBJ1-5; D remains ambiguous. This clonotype was obtained from a female donor with early-stage non-small cell lung cancer. The specimen was PBMCs, collected at surgery. The CDR3 loop reads CASSDNSNQPQHF. The CDR3 coding sequence is TGTGCCAGCAGTGATAATAGCAATCAGCCCCAGCATTTT.